A single sample gave rise to the 24 T cell receptor beta chains below, sequenced in a study of T cells after yellow fever vaccination. MiXCR was run by TCRdb on the 5' RACE reads, yielding one entry per CDR3 protein. The profile shows about 510,000 distinct CDR3 sequences, just over 20% of them singletons. The starting material was PBMCs, obtained less than 25 days after the first yellow fever vaccination. The receptors were sampled from a man aged 18 to 29 who received the YFV17D yellow fever vaccine.

The V call is TRBV19, the J call TRBJ2-1; tentative D call: TRBD2 (6 bases). Germline V lookup: CDR1 LNHDA, CDR2 SQIVND (reference sequence). Trimming stripped 1 base from V and 4 bases from J, with 11 bases between. The CDR3 is made up of 15 amino acids. The CDR3, as DNA: TGTGCCAGTAGTATAGGGGGCGGGGCGTACAATGAGCAGTTCTTC. Its translation is CASSIGGGAYNEQFF.

The V gene is TRBV20-1, the J gene TRBJ2-2; 7 positions agree with TRBD2. The CDR3 covers 13 residues. V dropped 3 bases and J dropped 3; count of bases not matched to a gene: 1. The V gene's germline CDR1 is DFQATT and CDR2 SNEGSKA (reference sequence). The CDR3 nucleotides read TGCAGTGCTAGCGGGGGGTACACCGGGGAGCTGTTTTTT. Its translation: CSASGGYTGELFF.

In DNA form, the CDR3 reads TGCGCCAGCAGCCAAGATAGGGGCTACGAGCAGTACGTC. Its translation: CASSQDRGYEQYV. The chain combines TRBV4-1 with TRBJ2-7; D possibly corresponds to TRBD1 (5 bases). The CDR3 totals 13 residues. Trimming left V 0 bases short and J 3 bases short, with 6 bases between. Germline-derived CDR1 and CDR2 are MGHRA and YSYEKL.

The chain couples TRBV4-2 to TRBJ2-3, with 8 positions matching TRBD2. The CDR3 loop spans 15 amino acids. V lost 4 bases to trimming and J lost 1 base; unmatched junction nucleotides: 4. CDR1 is LGHNA and CDR2 is YNFKEQ in the germline V gene. The CDR3 region has the DNA TGTGCCAGCAGCCCGGAGACTAGCGGCACAGATACGCAGTATTTT. Its translation: CASSPETSGTDTQYF.

This chain connects TRBV5-4 to TRBJ2-3, with D hard to call. The length of the CDR3 is 14 residues. V was trimmed by 2 bases and J by 10 bases, leaving 17 bases between them. CDR1 is SGHNT, CDR2 YYREEE, per germline (reference sequence). The CDR3 sequence is CASSFRQPGAAQYF. CDR3 DNA sequence: TGTGCCAGCAGCTTCCGGCAGCCCGGAGCCGCGCAGTATTTT.

The sample holds a few counts of this clonotype. J is TRBJ1-2 and V is TRBV18; D uncertain. Germline V gene lookup returns CDR1 KGHSH and CDR2 LQKENI. This CDR3 is built from 13 residues. V gave up 3 bases and J gave up 4 bases, with 9 bases separating them. Here the CDR3 reads CASSPEAVYGYTF. In nucleotides, the CDR3 is TGTGCCAGCTCACCGGAGGCGGTCTATGGCTACACCTTC.

V is TRBV27 and J is TRBJ1-5; D perhaps matches TRBD1 (6 bases). The CDR3 has 14 residues. V shed 6 bases and J shed 4 bases, with 13 bases lying between them. Germline CDR1 MNHEY, CDR2 SMNVEV (reference sequence). DNA of the CDR3: TGTGCCAGCAGCGGGGGGCCAGGGAATCAGCCCCAGCATTTT. This translates into CASSGGPGNQPQHF.

This chain connects TRBV9 to TRBJ2-1; D not resolved. Germline lookup yields CDR1 SGDLS and CDR2 YYNGEE. This CDR3 spans 14 amino acids. Trimming cost V 0 bases and J 8 bases, with 12 bases left between them. The CDR3 DNA reads TGTGCCAGCAGCGTAGACTGGCAGTACCATGAGCAGTTCTTC. As protein: CASSVDWQYHEQFF.

This clonotype was detected only a few times. The rearrangement uses TRBV5-1 and TRBJ2-3; 11 bases are shared with TRBD2. V gave up 4 bases and J gave up 3 bases; unmatched junction bases: 4. Per the germline V gene, CDR1 is SGHRS and CDR2 is YFSETQ. The CDR3 consists of 15 residues. In nucleotides, the CDR3 is TGCGCCAGCAGCAGGGGACTAGCGGAAACAGATACGCAGTATTTT. Translating it yields CASSRGLAETDTQYF.

This clonotype was seen only a few times. The chain has TRBV6-1 and TRBJ2-7; unclear D gene. Trimming took off 9 bases at V and 4 bases at J, with 13 bases between the two ends. The CDR3 totals 12 residues. Per the germline V gene, CDR1 is MNHNS and CDR2 is SASEGT. CDR3 DNA sequence: TGTGCCAGAGAACAGAGGCAATACGAGCAGTACGTC. This gives the protein CAREQRQYEQYV.

In nucleotides, the CDR3 is TGCAGTGCTAGAGGCAGCGGTATTGTCAATCAGCCCCAGCATTTT. Translating gives CSARGSGIVNQPQHF. The chain is built from TRBV20-1 and TRBJ1-5; D unresolved. Germline V lookup: CDR1 DFQATT, CDR2 SNEGSKA (reference sequence). V lost 1 base to trimming and J lost 3 bases, with 13 bases between them. This CDR3 has 15 amino acids.

This clonotype was detected many times. The V call is TRBV18, the J call TRBJ1-3; D call uncertain. The V end was cut by 2 bases, the J end by 3 bases, with 8 bases between. The CDR3 is 14 residues long. In germline, CDR1 is KGHSH, CDR2 LQKENI. CDR3 protein: CASSPTGFGNTIYF. The CDR3 DNA reads TGTGCCAGCTCACCAACGGGATTTGGAAACACCATATATTTT.

This clonotype showed up just a few times. In nucleotides, the CDR3 is TGTGCCAGCAGCTTATGGGGCGCGAACACCGGGGAGCTGTTTTTT. It translates to CASSLWGANTGELFF. The V gene is TRBV7-2, the J gene TRBJ2-2; D might be TRBD1 (5 bases). The CDR3 is 15 amino acids. Germline loops: CDR1 SGHTA, CDR2 FQGNSA. Deletions cut 2 bases from V and 0 bases from J, with 7 bases between.

The chain joins TRBV9 to TRBJ2-1; 8 nucleotides agree with TRBD1. The junction had 3 bases not matched to a gene; V was cut back by 4 bases and J by 0 bases. Germline CDR1 and CDR2: SGDLS and YYNGEE. The CDR3 length is 15 residues. CDR3 nucleotide sequence: TGTGCCAGCAGCATTGACAGGGGCTCCTACAATGAGCAGTTCTTC. Translation: CASSIDRGSYNEQFF.

This clonotype was recorded a few times. The V call is TRBV6-5, the J call TRBJ1-1, with D maybe TRBD1 (5 bases). V was trimmed by 0 bases and J by 2 bases, leaving 10 bases between them. Germline V gene data show CDR1 as MNHEY and CDR2 as SVGAGI. This CDR3 has 15 residues. The CDR3, as DNA: TGTGCCAGCAGTTACTCAATTGGGGCTAACACTGAAGCTTTCTTT. Translating it yields CASSYSIGANTEAFF.

This clonotype showed up just a few times. The rearrangement uses TRBV11-2 and TRBJ2-7; D may be TRBD2 (5 bases). CDR1 and CDR2 from the germline V gene are SGHAT and FQNNGV. The CDR3 is made up of 13 amino acids. Deletions cut 0 bases from V and 5 bases from J, with 8 bases between. CDR3 sequence reads: CASSLDRGNEQYF. The CDR3 DNA sequence: TGTGCCAGCAGCTTAGACCGGGGAAACGAGCAGTACTTC. Supplemented by reference TRBV11-2 and TRBJ2-7, the full variable domain reads EAGVAQSPRYKIIEKRQSVAFWCNPISGHATLYWYQQILGQGPKLLIQFQNNGVVDDSQLPKDRFSAERLKGVDSTLKIQPAKLEDSAVYLCASSLDRGNEQYFGPGTRLTVT.

This clonotype turned up a few times. The chain uses TRBV19 and TRBJ1-2; D gene unclear. The V gene's germline CDR1 is LNHDA and CDR2 SQIVND (reference sequence). The CDR3 covers 16 residues. V lost 3 bases and J 5 bases, leaving 19 bases between the germline ends. The CDR3 sequence is CASSMREQHRIYGYTF. The DNA of the CDR3 is TGTGCCAGTAGTATGAGGGAACAGCACCGAATTTATGGCTACACCTTC.

The chain employs TRBV12-3 or TRBV12-4 and TRBJ2-7, with TRBD1 matching 9 bases. The CDR3 is 14 amino acids. Trimming took 1 base from V and 3 from J; bases not matched to a gene: 1. The CDR3 reads CASSLGDRVYEQYF. The CDR3 nucleotides read TGTGCCAGCAGTTTAGGGGACAGGGTCTACGAGCAGTACTTC.

This clonotype was seen ten or more times. The chain recombines TRBV7-2 with TRBJ2-5; a possible D gene is TRBD1 (5 bases). Germline V gene lookup returns CDR1 SGHTA and CDR2 FQGNSA. This CDR3 has 14 amino acids. V was pared by 1 base and J by 4 bases, with 10 bases between. CDR3 in amino acids: CASSLGQRGETQYF. The CDR3 nucleotides read TGTGCCAGCAGCTTAGGACAGCGTGGAGAGACCCAGTACTTC.

This clonotype was seen more than once but under ten times. The CDR3 reads CASSLGVSQPQHF. CDR3 nucleotides: TGTGCCAGCAGTTTGGGGGTTAGTCAGCCCCAGCATTTT. The chain combines TRBV12-3 or TRBV12-4 with TRBJ1-5, with D perhaps matching TRBD1 (5 bases). V was cut by 3 bases and J by 6 bases, with 9 bases left in between. This CDR3 is 13 amino acids long.

The chain has TRBV20-1 and TRBJ2-3; possibly TRBD2 for D (5 bases). CDR1 DFQATT and CDR2 SNEGSKA come from the germline V gene (reference sequence). The V end lost 5 bases, the J end lost 5 bases, and 14 bases lay between the germline ends. This CDR3 contains 13 residues. DNA of the CDR3: TGCAGTGCTCTGGAGACGGGGTTAGATACGCAGTATTTT. Translated, it gives CSALETGLDTQYF.

This chain uses TRBV10-3 with TRBJ1-2, with D maybe TRBD1 (5 bases). The CDR3 contains 15 residues. Trimming removed 0 bases from V and 4 bases from J, with 12 bases in between. Germline CDR1 reads ENHRY; CDR2 reads SYGVKD. CDR3 coding DNA: TGTGCCATCAGTGAGTCGTCAGGGTCTGCCTATGGCTACACCTTC. This encodes CAISESSGSAYGYTF.

The chain uses TRBV10-3 and TRBJ2-3; D not certain. Germline V gene sequence: CDR1 ENHRY, CDR2 SYGVKD. Trimming took off 4 bases at V and 6 bases at J, with 5 bases between the two ends. The CDR3 has 11 amino acids. CDR3 amino acids: CAISGDDTQYF. The CDR3 DNA sequence: TGTGCCATCAGTGGGGATGATACGCAGTATTTT.

This clonotype was counted a few times. The chain has TRBV21-1 and TRBJ1-5; the table assigns TRBD1, which was not confirmed against the DNA. TRBV21-1 is a recognized pseudogene. This CDR3 has 17 residues. The DNA of the CDR3 is TGTGCCAGCAGCAAAACAATGGGGGGACGGAGCAATCAGCCCCAGCATTTT. Translating gives CASSKTMGGRSNQPQHF.